This T cell receptor (beta chain) was sequenced in a study of T cells after yellow fever vaccination (dated by TCRdb to the late 2010s). Describing the broader study: Libraries from fractions with low cell numbers were prepared with the SMART-Seq v4 Ultra Low Input RNA kit. To follow T-cell clones before and after primary and booster YFV17D yellow fever vaccination, bulk TCR alpha and beta repertoires were sequenced over time. Two healthy male donors, one aged 18 to 30 and one aged 30 to 39 years, were included in the cohort. Bulk PBMC replicates and cell subsets were isolated from blood drawn at multiple timepoints before and after both primary and secondary immunization.

The germline V and J ends show losses of 7 bases and 2 bases respectively, and no gene match explains 11 bases of the junction. Counted from cysteine to phenylalanine, this CDR3 has 17 amino acids. The entry retains the CDR3 DNA only, 51 bases that are in frame from base 1. CDR1 and CDR2 are read off the germline V gene as SNHLY and FYNNEI. Here is what the overall study found, with its caveats: Most clones expanded after primary vaccination were re-detected after the booster (96% of CD4 and approximately 89% of CD8), suggesting broad memory maintenance. The secondary T-cell response was weaker than the primary response but faster, peaking on day 5 instead of day 15. A small fraction of clonotypes appeared in both the CD4 and CD8 compartments, likely as a result of convergent recombination. Because the study included only a couple of donors, the extent to which the findings can be generalized is limited. Computational filtering was required because FACS-sorted repertoires could contain abundant contaminating clonotypes from the bulk population.

The sample's treatment or condition, from its label and the paper: live attenuated yellow fever vaccine strain. At each blood-draw timepoint, two biological replicates of bulk PBMCs were obtained. A standard Ficoll-Paque protocol was used to isolate PBMCs from peripheral blood. RNA was extracted with TriZol from bulk PBMCs, CD4 and CD8 fractions, and dextramer-positive and dextramer-negative fractions. TCR cDNA was synthesized by 5'RACE template switching, through which a universal primer site and unique molecular identifiers were introduced. Priming for cDNA synthesis came from both the TCR alpha and TCR beta constant segments. Library amplification used two PCR steps, and the second PCR step added sample barcodes and sequencing adapters. Sequencing of libraries was done on Illumina HiSeq 2500 (2x100 bp) or NovaSeq (2x150 bp). Under the source paper's analysis protocol: MIGEC handled demultiplexing of reads and collapsing into UMI consensus sequences, while MiXCR performed V(D)J alignment. Using edgeR on replicate PBMC samples, clonotypes were called vaccine-responding if FDR was below 0.01 and the log2 fold change was above 5 up to day 15. Each bulk clonotype received a CD4 or CD8 identity based on whether the sequenced CD4 or CD8 repertoire contained that clonotype at higher abundance. Using fastp trimming at Q25 and MiXCR clonotype assembly, TCRdb reanalyzed the public sequencing data and kept in-frame beta chains. Merged by CDR3 protein, the rows form single entries marked with the most common genes and DNA. TCRdb's processing, not the authors', yielded these V and J calls. Here the sample has 400,000 or so distinct CDR3 sequences; around 6.4% occur a single time. Approximately 16% of the sample is taken by the ten largest.

On this clonotype itself: Its antigen is still unknown. Within one base of it there is no much larger clone, and no base qualities were kept.

The source was PBMCs, collected 5 days after the yellow fever booster vaccination. The sequence links TRBV2 to TRBJ2-2; 9 bases in the middle match TRBD1. The clonotype was recovered from a man under 40 who received the YFV17D yellow fever vaccine. Here the CDR3 is given as CASKPTPGQGNTGELFF. The nucleotides are TGTGCCAGCAAACCAACACCGGGACAGGGAAACACCGGGGAGCTGTTTTTT. Beyond the CDR3, the reference TRBV2 and TRBJ2-2 genes provide the residues; the full variable domain reads: EPEVTQTPSHQVTQMGQEVILRCVPISNHLYFYWYRQILGQKVEFLVSFYNNEISEKSEIFDDQFSVERPDGSNFTLKIRSTKLEDSAMYFCASKPTPGQGNTGELFFGEGSRLTVL.